This T cell receptor beta chain was sequenced in a study of blood T cell repertoires in COVID-19. Overall study: Sites in the United States, Italy and Spain provided acute and convalescent COVID-19 samples.

The V end lost 0 bases, the J end lost 0 bases, and 4 bases lay between the germline ends. The CDR3 covers 15 residues. CDR1 and CDR2 from the germline V gene are SGHKS and YYEKEE (reference sequence). In the authors' methods: Reference gene primer amplification gave estimated nucleated cell counts. This table comes from immunoSEQ multiplex PCR, and its TCRdb copy is limited to in-frame clones, with some not included. Clone size and the V and J calls come from that table; the DNA yielded D and trimming. The sample has 300,000 or so clones, about 83% seen once. The sequence derives from a woman aged 45 to 65 with acute or convalescent COVID-19. Sequenced material: peripheral blood. The chain has TRBV5-5 and TRBJ2-6; D unresolved. CDR3 in DNA: TGTGCCAGCAGCTTGGCAGTCTCTGGGGCCAACGTCCTGACTTTC. Protein sequence: CASSLAVSGANVLTF.